The clone carrying this T cell receptor (beta chain) was observed a few times. Its specificity is not known. This entry belongs to a study of T cells after yellow fever vaccination. Study details: In the case of low-cell-number fractions, SMART-Seq v4 Ultra Low Input was used for preparation.

There are 14 residues in the CDR3. CDR1 and CDR2 from the germline V gene are SEHNR and FQNEAQ (reference sequence). Trimming removed 5 bases from V and 6 bases from J; junction bases left unmatched: 8. Study-wide points: Re-detected after boosting: most primary clones, around 97% of CD4 and 88% of CD8.

From the 5' RACE reads, TCRdb called clonotypes with MiXCR, one entry per CDR3 protein. The sample contains some 300,000 distinct CDR3 sequences, 9.5% to 12% of which appear only once. This TCR derives from a man aged 18 to 30 who received the YFV17D yellow fever vaccine. This chain connects TRBV7-9 to TRBJ1-2, with TRBD1 matching 8 bases. The source was CD4+ T cells sorted from PBMCs, collected 45 days after the yellow fever booster vaccination. As DNA, the CDR3 is TGTGCCAGCAGCCTGACAGGGGAGACCCATGGCTACACCTTC. Translation: CASSLTGETHGYTF. The full variable domain, in which reference TRBV7-9 and TRBJ1-2 provide the parts outside the CDR3, is DTGVSQNPRHKITKRGQNVTFRCDPISEHNRLYWYRQTLGQGPEFLTYFQNEAQLEKSRLLSDRFSAERPKGSFSTLEIQRTEQGDSAMYLCASSLTGETHGYTFGSGTRLTVV.